Ten or more counts support the clone carrying this T cell receptor (beta chain). Its cognate antigen is unknown. CDR3 length equals 11 residues. V was clipped by 5 bases and J by 15 bases; unmatched bases: 5. This sample was taken from a study of early T cells in non-severe SARS-CoV-2 infection. Whole-study results and caveats: Matches to VDJdb favored anti-spike CD8 responses and missed private and CD4 specificities.

Attachment of unique molecular identifiers to individual cDNA molecules was performed. TCRdb analysed the 5' RACE reads with MiXCR anew, one entry per CDR3 protein. The data contain approximately 31,000 distinct CDR3 sequences, 5.7% of them seen just once; the ten biggest clones take up 5% to 6.5%. The sequenced material came from whole blood. The chain combines TRBV12-3 or TRBV12-4 with TRBJ2-1; 9 bases are a match to TRBD2. The source of this sequence is an adult who was a healthcare worker with PCR-confirmed SARS-CoV-2 infection or an uninfected control (not recorded which). CDR3 DNA sequence: TGTGCCAGCAGTGGCGGGACTAGCCCGTTCTTC. This translates into CASSGGTSPFF.